This is a list of T cell receptor beta chains from one sample in a study of patients and donors after allogeneic stem cell transplantation. MiXCR, run by TCRdb on the RT-PCR reads, gives a single entry per CDR3 protein. This table holds 25,000 to 40,000 distinct CDR3 sequences, 37% found once. Sequencing was carried out using blood, either unsorted or a sorted T cell fraction (not recorded which). All receptors derive from a human donor who was either an allogeneic HSCT recipient or a stem cell or donor lymphocyte infusion donor (not recorded which). It is not recorded whose cells these are; they may come from a transplant donor. The CDR3 runs from the conserved cysteine through the conserved F or W. D genes are given only for firm matches. Size is omitted from some rows. Given values are once, few, many or a class for expanded clones.

D gene: NA
V gene: TRBV5-5
clone size: NA
J gene: TRBJ1-5
CDR3 protein: CASSLEALSNQPQHF
CDR3 DNA: TGTGCCAGCAGCTTGGAGGCCCTTAGCAATCAGCCCCAGCATTTT

D gene: TRBD1
V gene: TRBV18
clone size: NA
J gene: TRBJ2-3
CDR3 protein: CASSSTTGGTDTQYF
CDR3 DNA: TGTGCCAGCTCATCAACTACAGGGGGCACAGATACGCAGTATTTT

D gene: NA
V gene: TRBV4-1
clone size: NA
J gene: TRBJ1-1
CDR3 protein: CASSQPPPRRQAPEAFF
CDR3 DNA: TGCGCCAGCAGCCAGCCTCCCCCTCGCCGCCAAGCTCCCGAAGCTTTCTTT

D gene: TRBD2
V gene: TRBV29-1
clone size: few
J gene: TRBJ2-6
CDR3 protein: CSVEDGPSGPSGANVLTF
CDR3 DNA: TGCAGCGTTGAAGATGGACCTAGCGGTCCCTCTGGGGCCAACGTCCTGACTTTC

D gene: NA
V gene: TRBV12-3/TRBV12-4
clone size: once
J gene: TRBJ2-1
CDR3 protein: CASCGAIGPGNEQFF
CDR3 DNA: TGTGCCAGCTGCGGGGCTATCGGGCCGGGCAATGAGCAGTTCTTC

D gene: NA
V gene: TRBV12-3/TRBV12-4
clone size: NA
J gene: TRBJ1-3
CDR3 protein: CASSFRLGGNTIYF
CDR3 DNA: TGTGCCAGCAGTTTCCGCTTAGGAGGGAACACCATATATTTT

D gene: NA
V gene: TRBV7-6
clone size: NA
J gene: TRBJ2-5
CDR3 protein: CASSLVQSTGRQTQYF
CDR3 DNA: TGTGCCAGCAGCTTAGTTCAGTCGACAGGCAGGCAGACCCAGTACTTC

D gene: TRBD1
V gene: TRBV7-9
clone size: NA
J gene: TRBJ2-5
CDR3 protein: CASSYGTGWETQYF
CDR3 DNA: TGTGCCAGCAGCTACGGGACAGGGTGGGAGACCCAGTACTTC

D gene: TRBD1
V gene: TRBV5-6
clone size: few
J gene: TRBJ1-4
CDR3 protein: CASSTDRGRNEKLFF
CDR3 DNA: TGTGCCAGCAGCACTGACAGGGGGCGTAATGAAAAACTGTTTTTT

D gene: TRBD2
V gene: TRBV4-2
clone size: few
J gene: TRBJ2-7
CDR3 protein: CASSQGTSGYYEQYF
CDR3 DNA: TGTGCCAGCAGCCAAGGGACTAGCGGATACTACGAGCAGTACTTC

D gene: TRBD2
V gene: TRBV4-3
clone size: once
J gene: TRBJ2-5
CDR3 protein: CASSQELAGAETQYF
CDR3 DNA: TGCGCCAGCAGCCAAGAGTTAGCGGGAGCGGAGACCCAGTACTTC

D gene: NA
V gene: TRBV6-2/TRBV6-3
clone size: NA
J gene: TRBJ2-1
CDR3 protein: CASRGGAYNEQFF
CDR3 DNA: TGTGCCAGCAGGGGCGGGGCCTACAATGAGCAGTTCTTC

D gene: TRBD1
V gene: TRBV15
clone size: NA
J gene: TRBJ1-2
CDR3 protein: CATSRGDRSNYGYTF
CDR3 DNA: TGTGCCACCAGCAGAGGGGACAGGAGTAACTATGGCTACACCTTC

D gene: NA
V gene: TRBV5-1
clone size: NA
J gene: TRBJ1-3
CDR3 protein: CASSLAGQADTIYF
CDR3 DNA: TGCGCCAGCAGCTTGGCCGGACAAGCGGACACCATATATTTT

D gene: NA
V gene: TRBV20-1
clone size: NA
J gene: TRBJ2-3
CDR3 protein: CSATGTTDTQYF
CDR3 DNA: TGCAGCGCTACGGGGACCACAGATACGCAGTATTTT

D gene: NA
V gene: TRBV24-1
clone size: NA
J gene: TRBJ2-4
CDR3 protein: CATSGGQNIQYF
CDR3 DNA: TGTGCCACCAGTGGAGGGCAAAACATTCAGTACTTC

D gene: NA
V gene: TRBV5-1
clone size: few
J gene: TRBJ1-2
CDR3 protein: CASSLEGNYGYTF
CDR3 DNA: TGCGCCAGCAGCTTGGAGGGGAACTATGGCTACACCTTC

D gene: NA
V gene: TRBV10-3
clone size: NA
J gene: TRBJ2-1
CDR3 protein: CAISDPESSYNEQFF
CDR3 DNA: TGTGCCATCAGTGACCCGGAAAGCTCCTACAATGAGCAGTTCTTC

D gene: NA
V gene: TRBV11-2
clone size: NA
J gene: TRBJ1-1
CDR3 protein: CASSFTGGTEAFF
CDR3 DNA: TGTGCCAGCAGCTTCACAGGAGGGACTGAAGCTTTCTTT

D gene: NA
V gene: TRBV6-5
clone size: NA
J gene: TRBJ1-3
CDR3 protein: CASRGSSGNTIYF
CDR3 DNA: TGTGCCAGCAGAGGGAGCTCTGGAAACACCATATATTTT

D gene: TRBD2
V gene: TRBV4-2
clone size: NA
J gene: TRBJ2-7
CDR3 protein: CASSQELLGLAGENYEQYF
CDR3 DNA: TGTGCCAGCAGCCAAGAACTTTTGGGACTAGCGGGAGAAAACTACGAGCAGTACTTC

D gene: TRBD1
V gene: TRBV7-6
clone size: few
J gene: TRBJ1-6
CDR3 protein: CASSPNPGQVRLHLHF
CDR3 DNA: TGTGCCAGCAGCCCCAACCCGGGACAGGTCCGTCTCCACCTCCACTTT

D gene: TRBD1
V gene: TRBV6-5
clone size: few
J gene: TRBJ2-2
CDR3 protein: CASSYRQGINTGELFF
CDR3 DNA: TGTGCCAGCAGTTACCGACAGGGAATTAACACCGGGGAGCTGTTTTTT

D gene: NA
V gene: TRBV12-3/TRBV12-4
clone size: NA
J gene: TRBJ2-1
CDR3 protein: CASSFAEYEQFF
CDR3 DNA: TGTGCCAGCAGTTTCGCTGAGTATGAGCAGTTCTTC

D gene: NA
V gene: TRBV5-1
clone size: NA
J gene: TRBJ2-2
CDR3 protein: CASSSGYNGELFF
CDR3 DNA: TGCGCCAGCAGCTCCGGATACAACGGGGAGCTGTTTTTT

D gene: NA
V gene: TRBV7-2
clone size: NA
J gene: TRBJ2-1
CDR3 protein: CASSVRGPGALYNEQFF
CDR3 DNA: TGTGCCAGCAGCGTAAGGGGACCGGGGGCCCTGTACAATGAGCAGTTCTTC

D gene: NA
V gene: TRBV7-2
clone size: few
J gene: TRBJ1-5
CDR3 protein: CASSFMGTQPQHF
CDR3 DNA: TGTGCCAGCAGCTTTATGGGCACTCAGCCCCAGCATTTT

D gene: NA
V gene: TRBV7-9
clone size: few
J gene: TRBJ2-5
CDR3 protein: CASSLAQITPGETQYF
CDR3 DNA: TGTGCCAGCAGCTTAGCGCAGATCACTCCGGGGGAGACCCAGTACTTC

D gene: NA
V gene: TRBV29-1
clone size: NA
J gene: TRBJ1-1
CDR3 protein: CSVSNGLEGTEAFF
CDR3 DNA: TGCAGCGTGTCTAATGGGCTGGAGGGCACTGAAGCTTTCTTT

D gene: TRBD1
V gene: TRBV20-1
clone size: many
J gene: TRBJ1-1
CDR3 protein: CSAQTGTDNTEAFF
CDR3 DNA: TGCAGTGCACAAACCGGGACAGACAACACTGAAGCTTTCTTT

D gene: NA
V gene: TRBV11-2
clone size: NA
J gene: TRBJ2-5
CDR3 protein: CASRGVFSQETQYF
CDR3 DNA: TGTGCCAGCAGAGGCGTTTTCTCCCAAGAGACCCAGTACTTC

D gene: TRBD1
V gene: TRBV20-1
clone size: few
J gene: TRBJ1-5
CDR3 protein: CSAGRGQPQHF
CDR3 DNA: TGCAGTGCTGGCAGGGGGCAGCCCCAGCATTTT

D gene: NA
V gene: TRBV6-6
clone size: NA
J gene: TRBJ1-1
CDR3 protein: CASSYHPGMNTEAFF
CDR3 DNA: TGTGCCAGCAGTTACCATCCAGGGATGAACACTGAAGCTTTCTTT

D gene: NA
V gene: TRBV5-1
clone size: NA
J gene: TRBJ2-3
CDR3 protein: CASSLRPWAGDTQYF
CDR3 DNA: TGCGCCAGCAGCTTGAGGCCCTGGGCGGGAGATACGCAGTATTTT

D gene: NA
V gene: TRBV5-1
clone size: NA
J gene: TRBJ1-5
CDR3 protein: CASSLEAAGQPQHF
CDR3 DNA: TGCGCCAGCAGCTTGGAGGCAGCTGGACAGCCCCAGCATTTT

D gene: NA
V gene: TRBV7-9
clone size: many
J gene: TRBJ1-1
CDR3 protein: CASSLGAPGTEAFF
CDR3 DNA: TGTGCCAGCAGCTTAGGTGCCCCCGGCACTGAAGCTTTCTTT

D gene: TRBD2
V gene: TRBV2
clone size: many
J gene: TRBJ2-1
CDR3 protein: CASSEALWAGENNEQFF
CDR3 DNA: TGTGCCAGCAGTGAAGCGCTCTGGGCGGGAGAGAACAATGAGCAGTTCTTC

D gene: NA
V gene: TRBV12-3/TRBV12-4
clone size: few
J gene: TRBJ1-1
CDR3 protein: CASNQDFGTEAFF
CDR3 DNA: TGTGCCAGTAACCAGGACTTTGGGACTGAAGCTTTCTTT

D gene: TRBD2
V gene: TRBV12-3/TRBV12-4
clone size: NA
J gene: TRBJ2-3
CDR3 protein: CACGAGPSTDTQYF
CDR3 DNA: TGTGCCTGTGGAGCGGGGCCTAGCACAGATACGCAGTATTTT

D gene: NA
V gene: TRBV4-2
clone size: few
J gene: TRBJ1-5
CDR3 protein: CASSQDPGSRNQPQHF
CDR3 DNA: TGTGCCAGCAGCCAAGATCCTGGGTCACGCAATCAGCCCCAGCATTTT